This T cell receptor (beta chain) was retrieved from a study of blood T cell repertoires in COVID-19. Whole-study context: COVID-19 samples from acute and convalescent phases originated in the United States, Italy and Spain. In each case, the material was cDNA or gDNA derived from T cells, B-cell-depleted T cells, or PBMCs.

Per the original data handling: Reference gene primers were amplified, and this amplification served to estimate nucleated cell counts. Sequencing used immunoSEQ multiplex PCR; TCRdb keeps in-frame clones, though not all of them. The V and J calls and clone size come from that table; D and trimming were worked out from the DNA. The sample lists 130,000 to 150,000 clones, 70% to 80% occurring once. Source material: peripheral blood. This receptor was obtained from a man in his fifties or sixties with acute or convalescent COVID-19.

The CDR3 protein is CASSPGGAGANVLTF. CDR3 in DNA: TGTGCCAGCAGCCCAGGGGGCGCTGGGGCCAACGTCCTGACTTTC. This chain joins TRBV7-2 and TRBJ2-6; 8 nucleotides agree with TRBD1. Germline lookup yields CDR1 SGHTA and CDR2 FQGNSA. V was pared by 5 bases and J by 2 bases, with 2 bases of the junction left unmatched. This CDR3 has 15 amino acids.